A single sample is the source of the 26 T cell receptor beta chains below, sequenced in a study of regulatory and conventional T cells in RAG deficiency. Regulatory T cells were sorted from blood as CD4+ CD25-high CD127-low cells. Libraries were prepared by immunoSEQ multiplex PCR; TCRdb keeps only in-frame clonotypes and omits some of them. The repertoire holds about 7,100 clones, with around 91% as singletons. The same data also contributed to another study, on regulatory T cells. That investigation notes: The PCR used 52 TRBV and 13 TRBJ primers.

Input material: CD127- CD25+ CD4+ Tregs sorted from blood. These receptors came from a human donor in good health.

The chain is built from TRBV29-1 and TRBJ1-2, with D uncertain. Germline CDR1 SQVTM, CDR2 ANQGSEA. The V and J ends lost 0 bases and 4 bases respectively, with 18 bases between them. The CDR3 consists of 16 residues. The chain's CDR3 is CSVEDRRAVVGYGYTF. CDR3 in DNA: TGCAGCGTTGAAGATCGAAGAGCGGTGGTCGGCTATGGCTACACCTTC.

The gene calls are TRBV4-1 and TRBJ2-1; TRBD1 matches 7 bases. CDR3 length: 15 amino acids. Unmatched junction bases numbered 5, after V lost 4 bases and J lost 2 bases. Per germline, CDR1 MGHRA and CDR2 YSYEKL. The CDR3 region has the DNA TGCGCCAGCAGCCGAGACAGGGTTACCTACAATGAGCAGTTCTTC. This sequence encodes CASSRDRVTYNEQFF.

The chain uses TRBV5-1 and TRBJ1-1; TRBD1 is a possible D gene (5 bases). The V and J ends lost 7 bases and 5 bases respectively, with 15 bases between them. The CDR3 has 13 amino acids. Germline CDR1 is SGHRS and CDR2 is YFSETQ. CDR3 in DNA: TGCGCCAGCCAAACTCAACAGGAGACTGAAGCTTTCTTT. This gives the protein CASQTQQETEAFF.

Remarks on this clone: The junction shows a germline mismatch at one end, possibly a read error. The same CDR3 arises from other DNA sequences in this sample as well. The chain carries TRBV2 and TRBJ1-6; D might be TRBD1 (5 bases). CDR3 length equals 15 residues. CDR1 and CDR2 (germline): SNHLY, FYNNEI. The CDR3 DNA is TGTGCCAGCAGTGAACAGGGCCCAAATAATTCCCCCCTCCACTTT. It encodes CASSEQGPNNSPLHF.

The table lists this clone with a count of one. V and J are TRBV7-8 and TRBJ1-1, with 9 bases aligning to TRBD1. Germline V gives CDR1 SGHVS, CDR2 FQNEAQ. The trim removed 6 bases at V and 4 bases at J, leaving 3 bases unmatched. There are 13 residues in the CDR3. The CDR3 coding sequence is TGTGCCAGCAGTTGGGGACAGGGCACTGAAGCTTTCTTT. Translation gives CASSWGQGTEAFF.

V usage is TRBV4-2 and J usage is TRBJ1-6, with D tentatively TRBD1 (6 bases). V lost 4 bases and J lost 3, with 19 bases in between. This CDR3 contains 18 residues. CDR1 LGHNA and CDR2 YNFKEQ come from the germline V gene. CDR3 region: CASSPLIRGLNYNSPLHF. The CDR3 region has the DNA TGTGCCAGCAGCCCTCTTATTAGGGGGTTGAACTATAATTCACCCCTCCACTTT.

The V gene is TRBV5-1, the J gene TRBJ2-3; D might be TRBD2 (5 bases). The germline V and J ends were trimmed by 3 bases and 0 bases, with 8 bases remaining between them. Germline V gene sequence: CDR1 SGHRS, CDR2 YFSETQ. CDR3 length: 14 residues. CDR3 amino acids: CASSSRTSTDTQYF. The CDR3 region has the DNA TGCGCCAGCAGCTCCAGGACTAGCACAGATACGCAGTATTTT.

This clone was seen once. This chain uses TRBV29-1 with TRBJ2-5; D is possibly TRBD1 (6 bases). The CDR3 is 14 residues long. V lost 5 bases, J lost 2 bases, and 15 bases lay in between. Germline CDR1 SQVTM, CDR2 ANQGSEA. CDR3 sequence reads: CSVPKPGAQETQYF. CDR3 DNA: TGCAGCGTTCCCAAACCAGGGGCTCAAGAGACCCAGTACTTC. Full variable domain (missing parts from reference TRBV29-1 and TRBJ2-5): SAVISQKPSRDICQRGTSLTIQCQVDSQVTMMFWYRQQPGQSLTLIATANQGSEATYESGFVIDKFPISRPNLTFSTLTVSNMSPEDSSIYLCSVPKPGAQETQYFGPGTRLLVL.

This chain uses TRBV15 with TRBJ1-1; D not certain. The CDR3 is made up of 12 amino acids. The V gene lost 0 bases and the J gene lost 10 bases, with 9 bases spanning the gap. The germline V gene encodes CDR1 LNHNV and CDR2 YYDKDF (reference sequence). The CDR3 reads CATSRDRGAAFF. CDR3 bases: TGTGCCACCAGCAGAGACCGCGGCGCAGCTTTCTTT.

The rearrangement joins TRBV6-1 to TRBJ1-2; D might be TRBD1 (6 bases). V lost 7 bases to trimming and J lost 0 bases, with 15 bases between them. The CDR3 sequence is 15 residues long. Germline V gene data show CDR1 as MNHNS and CDR2 as SASEGT. The CDR3 DNA sequence: TGTGCCAGCATTGGACAGCTTAAAACTAACTATGGCTACACCTTC. Its translation is CASIGQLKTNYGYTF.

The V gene is TRBV14, the J gene TRBJ1-4; possibly TRBD1 for D (6 bases). CDR3 length: 23 residues. From germline, CDR1 is SGHDN and CDR2 FVKESK. Trimming pared 0 bases from V and 5 bases from J, leaving 34 bases between. The CDR3 region has the DNA TGTGCCAGCAGCCAAGATCTCGGAGTGTTTGTGTCGGGAGGTCGGGGGCGAAATGAAAAACTGTTTTTT. It encodes CASSQDLGVFVSGGRGRNEKLFF.

DNA of the CDR3: TGTGCCAGCAGCTTGGCCAGACAAGAGACCCAGTACTTC. It codes for CASSLARQETQYF. The chain links TRBV5-5 to TRBJ2-5; the D is unclear. The CDR3 covers 13 residues. The germline gives CDR1 SGHKS, CDR2 YYEKEE (reference sequence). V lost 0 bases and J 2 bases, leaving 5 bases between the germline ends.

V and J are TRBV11-2 and TRBJ1-2; 7 bases are shared with TRBD1. The V and J ends lost 5 bases and 2 bases, in that order; junction bases with no gene match: 11. Germline V lookup: CDR1 SGHAT, CDR2 FQNNGV. This CDR3 has 16 amino acids. The CDR3 spells CASSHGGQDANYGYTF. The CDR3, as DNA: TGTGCCAGCAGCCACGGCGGACAGGACGCCAACTATGGCTACACCTTC.

The chain carries TRBV5-1 and TRBJ1-2; 7 bases line up with TRBD1. The CDR3 contains 15 residues. CDR1 and CDR2 (germline): SGHRS, YFSETQ. V lost 0 bases to trimming and J lost 0 bases; unmatched junction nucleotides: 2. The chain's CDR3 is CASSLGTGSNYGYTF. Written as DNA, the CDR3 is TGCGCCAGCAGCTTGGGGACAGGCTCTAACTATGGCTACACCTTC.

The chain uses TRBV2 and TRBJ1-1, with D possibly being TRBD1 (6 bases). V shed 7 bases and J shed 1 base, with 31 bases lying between them. This CDR3 is 20 amino acids long. CDR1 is SNHLY, CDR2 FYNNEI, per germline. CDR3 sequence: CASTITLPPQGFVQNTEAFF. CDR3 coding DNA: TGTGCCAGCACGATAACTCTCCCCCCCCAGGGGTTCGTTCAGAACACTGAAGCTTTCTTT.

J is TRBJ2-1 and V is TRBV10-2, with D perhaps matching TRBD2 (6 bases). Per germline, CDR1 WSHSY and CDR2 SAAADI. The CDR3 is 16 amino acids. Trimming took 7 bases from V and 8 from J, leaving 24 bases between them. The CDR3 protein is CASIRVEGGPSDEQFF. CDR3 nucleotides: TGCGCCAGCATTAGGGTGGAAGGAGGGCCTAGCGATGAGCAGTTCTTC.

This sequence joins TRBV5-1 and TRBJ1-5, with TRBD1 identical over 8 bases. The germline V gene encodes CDR1 SGHRS and CDR2 YFSETQ. This CDR3 contains 14 residues. With 4 bases clipped from V and 8 bases from J, the junction kept 8 bases outside the gene matches. CDR3 loop: CASSRGQALEPQHF. The CDR3 nucleotides read TGCGCCAGCAGCCGGGGACAGGCCTTAGAGCCCCAGCATTTT.

This sequence joins TRBV4-3 and TRBJ2-2, with D tentatively TRBD2 (5 bases). The germline CDR1 and CDR2 sequences are LGHNA and YSLEER. The CDR3 sequence is 14 residues long. Trimming stripped 1 base from V and 6 bases from J, with 9 bases between. CDR3 protein: CASSQAGVSGELFF. The CDR3 DNA follows: TGCGCCAGCAGCCAAGCCGGGGTATCCGGGGAGCTGTTTTTT.

The V and J genes are TRBV5-1 and TRBJ2-7; possible D gene TRBD2, 5 bases. Trimming pared 0 bases from V and 3 bases from J, leaving 7 bases between. CDR1 is SGHRS, CDR2 YFSETQ, per germline. The CDR3 extends over 13 amino acids. The DNA of the CDR3 is TGCGCCAGCAGCTTGGGGGAGTTCTACGAGCAGTACTTC. Residues: CASSLGEFYEQYF.

The rearrangement links TRBV13 to TRBJ2-1; 9 bases match TRBD2. CDR1 and CDR2 (germline): PRHDT, FYEKMQ (reference sequence). The J segment lost 8 bases and the V segment lost 1 base, leaving 18 bases of the junction unmatched. CDR3 length equals 19 residues. The CDR3, as DNA: TGTGCCAGCAGCTTAGTAAACCTTGGTCCTAGCGGGGTCTTCTATGAGCAGTTCTTC. Translating it yields CASSLVNLGPSGVFYEQFF. The entire variable domain, with the rest obtained from reference TRBV13 and TRBJ2-1, is as follows: AAGVIQSPRHLIKEKRETATLKCYPIPRHDTVYWYQQGPGQDPQFLISFYEKMQSDKGSIPDRFSAQQFSDYHSELNMSSLELGDSALYFCASSLVNLGPSGVFYEQFFGPGTRLTVL.

This clone appeared a single time. The chain joins TRBV15 to TRBJ1-5; TRBD1 aligns across 7 bases. This CDR3 has 18 residues. Germline V CDR1 and CDR2: LNHNV, YYDKDF (reference sequence). With V trimmed by 5 bases and J by 0 bases, 13 bases remained unmatched. The CDR3 here is CATSSWLGGAFSNQPQHF. For the CDR3, the DNA is TGTGCCACCAGCTCTTGGTTAGGGGGCGCCTTTAGCAATCAGCCCCAGCATTTT.

V and J are TRBV4-2 and TRBJ1-1; TRBD1 might be the D (5 bases). Germline CDR1 reads LGHNA; CDR2 reads YNFKEQ. The CDR3 consists of 17 residues. Trimming stripped 3 bases from V and 0 bases from J, with 17 bases between. This chain's CDR3 is CASSHPLAQGMNTEAFF. The CDR3 nucleotides read TGTGCCAGCAGCCATCCTTTGGCCCAGGGAATGAACACTGAAGCTTTCTTT.

The rearrangement uses TRBV14 and TRBJ2-5, with 14 bases identical to TRBD2. The CDR3 sequence is 15 residues long. CDR1 and CDR2 from the germline V gene are SGHDN and FVKESK. With V trimmed by 3 bases and J by 5 bases, 2 bases remained unmatched. CDR3 nucleotides: TGTGCCAGCAGCCACCGACTAGCGGGAGGGGAGACCCAGTACTTC. The encoded protein is CASSHRLAGGETQYF.

In nucleotides, the CDR3 is TGCGCCAGCAGCTTGGGGGACAGGGGATGGACTGAAGCTTTCTTT. Translation: CASSLGDRGWTEAFF. V gene TRBV5-1 combines with J gene TRBJ1-1; 10 bases match TRBD1. V was clipped by 0 bases and J by 5 bases; unmatched bases: 4. Per the germline V gene, CDR1 is SGHRS and CDR2 is YFSETQ. The CDR3 extends over 15 amino acids.

The chain uses TRBV7-8 and TRBJ1-1; D not resolved. The germline V gene encodes CDR1 SGHVS and CDR2 FQNEAQ. The CDR3 contains 14 residues. V was cut by 5 bases and J by 0 bases, with 10 bases left in between. The CDR3 loop reads CASSPQYMNTEAFF. The CDR3 DNA reads TGTGCCAGCAGCCCACAGTACATGAACACTGAAGCTTTCTTT.

This chain's CDR3 is CASSQRTSGLAGELFF. The CDR3 DNA is TGCGCCAGCAGCCAGAGGACTAGTGGGTTGGCTGGGGAGCTGTTTTTT. This rearrangement joins TRBV4-1 to TRBJ2-2; 7 bases fit TRBD2. Trimming cost V 3 bases and J 8 bases; bases outside gene matches: 12. The germline V gene encodes CDR1 MGHRA and CDR2 YSYEKL. The CDR3 contains 16 residues.